This T cell receptor beta chain was obtained from a study of blood T cell repertoires in COVID-19. Study in general: The study drew acute and convalescent COVID-19 samples from the United States, Italy and Spain.

Per the authors' pipeline: Estimated nucleated cell counts came from reference gene primer amplification. Method: immunoSEQ multiplex PCR; TCRdb's copy keeps in-frame clones and lacks some. The V and J calls and clone size are taken from that table; D and trimming were inferred from the DNA. The sample consists of under 250,000 clones, 80% to 85% of them appearing once. Germline CDR1 reads SNHLY; CDR2 reads FYNNEI. This CDR3 region has 15 residues. Unmatched junction bases numbered 8, after V lost 4 bases and J lost 6 bases. The TCR sequence derives from a woman in her twenties or thirties who had recovered from COVID-19. Source material: peripheral blood. This chain connects TRBV2 to TRBJ2-1; 8 positions agree with TRBD2. As DNA, the CDR3 is TGTGCCAGCAGTGGGAACGGGAGGGCCTCCAATGAGCAGTTCTTC. Translating gives CASSGNGRASNEQFF.